These 21 T cell receptor beta chains came from one sample sequenced in a study of blood T cell repertoires in COVID-19. TCRdb keeps only in-frame clones here, not all; method: immunoSEQ multiplex PCR. The sample records a few hundred thousand clones, 85% to 90% being singletons. The sequencing sample was made of peripheral blood. These receptors all come from a woman aged 60 to 75 with COVID-19, enrolled during active disease.

The rearrangement joins TRBV6-2 or TRBV6-3 to TRBJ1-4; D is perhaps TRBD1 (6 bases). Germline V CDR1 and CDR2: MNHEY, SVGEGT. The CDR3 is made up of 14 amino acids. Trimming took 7 bases from V and 4 from J, leaving 13 bases between them. CDR3 residues: CASTPGQFNEKLFF. The CDR3 DNA follows: TGTGCCAGCACCCCCGGACAGTTTAATGAAAAACTGTTTTTT.

The chain combines TRBV20-1 with TRBJ1-6; TRBD1 matches at 7 bases. CDR3 size: 16 residues. The V gene end was trimmed by 3 bases and the J gene end by 0 bases; junction bases not matched to a gene: 5. Looked up from germline, CDR1 is DFQATT and CDR2 is SNEGSKA (reference sequence). Written as DNA, the CDR3 is TGCAGTGCTAGTTTCGCAGGGGGCTCCTATAATTCACCCCTCCACTTT. Amino acids: CSASFAGGSYNSPLHF.

This CDR3 reads CASSPGGAYQPQHF. In nucleotides, the CDR3 is TGTGCCAGCAGTCCCGGGGGGGCTTATCAGCCCCAGCATTTT. The genes are TRBV27 and TRBJ1-5, with D possibly being TRBD1 (6 bases). Germline V CDR1 and CDR2: MNHEY, SMNVEV (reference sequence). Trimming took off 5 bases at V and 5 bases at J, with 13 bases between the two ends. CDR3 length: 14 residues.

This clone has a handful of counts. The V call is TRBV7-2, the J call TRBJ2-7, with D possibly TRBD2 on 7 matching bases. The CDR3 consists of 14 residues. The germline V gene encodes CDR1 SGHTA and CDR2 FQGNSA. Trimming took off 1 base at V and 4 bases at J, with 11 bases between the two ends. The CDR3 nucleotides read TGTGCCAGCAGCTTAGGAGGGGGGGTATACGAGCAGTACTTC. Encoded protein: CASSLGGGVYEQYF.

This sequence joins TRBV7-2 and TRBJ2-1, with D tentatively TRBD1 (7 bases). In germline, CDR1 is SGHTA, CDR2 FQGNSA. Trimming took 7 bases from V and 5 from J, leaving 18 bases between them. The CDR3 covers 15 residues. The CDR3 region is CASTRGDRVDNEQFF. The CDR3 nucleotides read TGTGCCAGCACCAGGGGGGATAGAGTGGACAATGAGCAGTTCTTC.

The chain combines TRBV7-2 with TRBJ1-5; 11 nucleotides agree with TRBD1. V shed 5 bases and J 3 bases; nucleotides not matched to a gene: 3. The CDR3 consists of 15 residues. From germline, CDR1 is SGHTA and CDR2 FQGNSA. The CDR3 DNA reads as TGTGCCAGCAGCCGGGACAGGGGGGCCAATCAGCCCCAGCATTTT. Protein: CASSRDRGANQPQHF. Full variable domain (missing parts from reference TRBV7-2 and TRBJ1-5): GAGVSQSPSNKVTEKGKDVELRCDPISGHTALYWYRQSLGQGLEFLIYFQGNSAPDKSGLPSDRFSAERTGGSVSTLTIQRTQQEDSAVYLCASSRDRGANQPQHFGDGTRLSIL.

The DNA for the CDR3 is TGTGCCAGCAGCCGAGAGAGACAGACCACTCGCACAGATACGCAGTATTTT. Its protein product is CASSRERQTTRTDTQYF. The J gene is TRBJ2-3, the V gene TRBV7-8, with a tentative D call TRBD1 (5 bases). Deletions cut 5 bases from V and 1 base from J, with 19 bases between. The CDR3 has 17 amino acids. CDR1 and CDR2 (germline): SGHVS, FQNEAQ.

This sequence joins TRBV6-5 and TRBJ2-3; 13 bases line up with TRBD2. The length of the CDR3 is 15 residues. Germline V CDR1 and CDR2: MNHEY, SVGAGI. Unmatched junction bases numbered 7, after V lost 10 bases and J lost 3 bases. The CDR3 sequence is CATQLLAGGTDTQYF. The CDR3 DNA reads TGTGCCACCCAGCTACTAGCGGGGGGGACAGATACGCAGTATTTT.

This clone has only one observation. The V call is TRBV19, the J call TRBJ1-1; unclear D gene. V was trimmed by 3 bases and J by 2 bases, leaving 13 bases between them. This CDR3 has 15 amino acids. Per the germline V gene, CDR1 is LNHDA and CDR2 is SQIVND (reference sequence). CDR3 sequence: CASSISWQSNTEAFF. The CDR3 DNA follows: TGTGCCAGTAGTATTTCATGGCAGTCCAACACTGAAGCTTTCTTT.

The chain carries TRBV2 and TRBJ1-2; D perhaps matches TRBD1 (6 bases). Germline assignment: CDR1 SNHLY and CDR2 FYNNEI. V was cut by 2 bases and J by 2 bases, with 9 bases left in between. The CDR3 length is 14 residues. CDR3 coding DNA: TGTGCCAGCAGTGAATTGGGACACAACTATGGCTACACCTTC. It specifies CASSELGHNYGYTF. The full variable domain, completed using reference TRBV2 and TRBJ1-2, is EPEVTQTPSHQVTQMGQEVILRCVPISNHLYFYWYRQILGQKVEFLVSFYNNEISEKSEIFDDQFSVERPDGSNFTLKIRSTKLEDSAMYFCASSELGHNYGYTFGSGTRLTVV.

The V gene is TRBV9, the J gene TRBJ2-1, with 10 bases lining up with TRBD2. The CDR3 spans 14 residues. With V trimmed by 0 bases and J by 8 bases, 2 bases remained unmatched. Germline loops: CDR1 SGDLS, CDR2 YYNGEE. The DNA of the CDR3 is TGTGCCAGCAGCGTAGCTCTAGCGGGGGATGAGCAGTTCTTC. Translation: CASSVALAGDEQFF. Full variable domain (outside the CDR3, taken from reference TRBV9 and TRBJ2-1): DSGVTQTPKHLITATGQRVTLRCSPRSGDLSVYWYQQSLDQGLQFLIQYYNGEERAKGNILERFSAQQFPDLHSELNLSSLELGDSALYFCASSVALAGDEQFFGPGTRLTVL.

About this clone itself: Germline is not matched at one junction end, which may reflect a read error. J is TRBJ2-1 and V is TRBV29-1; D perhaps matches TRBD2 (5 bases). The CDR3 sequence is 14 residues long. Germline CDR1 reads SQVTM; CDR2 reads ANQGSEA. CDR3 bases: TGCAGCGTTCAAGACTACCCCCTCTACAATGAGCAGTTCTTC. This codes for CSVQDYPLYNEQFF.

The chain carries TRBV9 and TRBJ2-3; 8 bases fit TRBD1. V was pared by 3 bases and J by 2 bases, with 5 bases of the junction left unmatched. The germline CDR1 and CDR2 sequences are SGDLS and YYNGEE. CDR3 length equals 15 residues. The CDR3 coding sequence is TGTGCCAGCAGCGCGCGGACAGGGAACACAGATACGCAGTATTTT. It is translated as CASSARTGNTDTQYF.

In this sample, this clone turned up a few times. The chain carries TRBV7-8 and TRBJ2-5, with TRBD1 matching over 11 bases. The length of the CDR3 is 14 residues. V was pared by 6 bases and J by 5 bases, with 5 bases of the junction left unmatched. Germline-derived CDR1 and CDR2 are SGHVS and FQNEAQ. This CDR3 is CASSIGTGGETQYF. CDR3 nucleotides: TGTGCCAGCAGTATAGGGACAGGGGGGGAGACCCAGTACTTC. The whole variable domain, filled in from reference TRBV7-8 and TRBJ2-5, reads GAGVSQSPRYKVAKRGQDVALRCDPISGHVSLFWYQQALGQGPEFLTYFQNEAQLDKSGLPSDRFFAERPEGSVSTLKIQRTQQEDSAVYLCASSIGTGGETQYFGPGTRLLVL.

The rearrangement joins TRBV6-2 or TRBV6-3 to TRBJ1-5; TRBD1 might be the D (5 bases). This CDR3 is 15 amino acids long. V dropped 5 bases and J dropped 5 bases, with 16 bases sitting between them. Germline CDR1 is MNHEY and CDR2 is SVGEGT. For the CDR3, the DNA is TGTGCCAGCAGTGACCGGGGGAGGGTGGATCAGCCCCAGCATTTT. Translated: CASSDRGRVDQPQHF.

The genes are TRBV29-1 and TRBJ1-6; 8 bases fit TRBD1. Germline V lookup: CDR1 SQVTM, CDR2 ANQGSEA. V lost 7 bases to trimming and J lost 6 bases; unmatched junction nucleotides: 8. This CDR3 has 14 amino acids. The CDR3 is CSAREDRVNSPLHF. In DNA form, the CDR3 reads TGCAGCGCCAGGGAGGACAGGGTTAATTCACCCCTCCACTTT.

V is TRBV6-1 and J is TRBJ1-3; 7 bases are shared with TRBD1. CDR3 length: 17 residues. Germline CDR1 MNHNS, CDR2 SASEGT. V lost 0 bases and J lost 2; bases outside the gene matches: 7. The CDR3: CASSEAHQGVAGNTIYF. Written as DNA, the CDR3 is TGTGCCAGCAGTGAAGCTCATCAGGGGGTAGCTGGAAACACCATATATTTT.

The chain combines TRBV7-3 with TRBJ2-3; 8 positions agree with TRBD1. Germline V gives CDR1 SGHTA, CDR2 FQGTGA. With V trimmed by 5 bases and J by 6 bases, 4 bases remained unmatched. This CDR3 is built from 13 residues. The CDR3 loop is CASSTDRGDTQYF. DNA for the CDR3: TGTGCCAGCAGCACCGACAGGGGTGATACGCAGTATTTT. Combining the CDR3 with reference TRBV7-3 and TRBJ2-3 gives the whole variable domain GAGVSQTPSNKVTEKGKYVELRCDPISGHTALYWYRQSLGQGPEFLIYFQGTGAADDSGLPNDRFFAVRPEGSVSTLKIQRTERGDSAVYLCASSTDRGDTQYFGPGTRLTVL.

The V gene is TRBV7-2, the J gene TRBJ2-5; D gene unclear. Germline CDR1 reads SGHTA; CDR2 reads FQGNSA. The CDR3 extends over 13 amino acids. V was trimmed by 0 bases and J by 1 base, leaving 3 bases between them. DNA of the CDR3: TGTGCCAGCAGCTTAGCGGCCCAAGAGACCCAGTACTTC. Its protein is CASSLAAQETQYF.

The chain carries TRBV7-6 and TRBJ1-1; no reliable D call. Germline V gene data show CDR1 as SGHVS and CDR2 as FNYEAQ. V dropped 3 bases and J dropped 1 base, with 15 bases sitting between them. This CDR3 is built from 16 residues. This chain's CDR3 is CASSLRVLTKNTEAFF. CDR3 DNA: TGTGCCAGCAGCTTGCGGGTGTTGACCAAGAACACTGAAGCTTTCTTT.

This chain links TRBV6-5 with TRBJ2-7; weak D call: TRBD1 (6 bases). V was shortened by 6 bases and J by 2 bases, with 14 bases between the two germline ends. CDR3 length: 14 residues. The germline V gene encodes CDR1 MNHEY and CDR2 SVGAGI. Here the CDR3 reads CASSSRSGAYEQYF. CDR3 coding DNA: TGTGCCAGCAGCTCTAGGTCAGGGGCCTACGAGCAGTACTTC.